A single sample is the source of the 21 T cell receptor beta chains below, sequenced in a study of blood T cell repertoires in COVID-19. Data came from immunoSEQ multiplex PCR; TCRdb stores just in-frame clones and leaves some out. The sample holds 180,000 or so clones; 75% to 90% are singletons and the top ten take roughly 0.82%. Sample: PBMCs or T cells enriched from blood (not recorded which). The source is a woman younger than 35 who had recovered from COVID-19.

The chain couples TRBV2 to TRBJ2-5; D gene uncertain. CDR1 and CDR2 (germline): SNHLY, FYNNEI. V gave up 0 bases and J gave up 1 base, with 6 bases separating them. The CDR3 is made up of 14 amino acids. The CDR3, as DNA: TGTGCCAGCAGTGAAGCGGGCAGCCAAGAGACCCAGTACTTC. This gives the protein CASSEAGSQETQYF.

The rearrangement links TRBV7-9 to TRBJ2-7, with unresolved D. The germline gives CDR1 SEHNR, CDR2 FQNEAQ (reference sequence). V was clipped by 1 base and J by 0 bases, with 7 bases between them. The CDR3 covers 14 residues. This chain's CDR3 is CASSLGFSSYEQYF. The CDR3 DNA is TGTGCCAGCAGCTTAGGTTTCAGCTCCTACGAGCAGTACTTC.

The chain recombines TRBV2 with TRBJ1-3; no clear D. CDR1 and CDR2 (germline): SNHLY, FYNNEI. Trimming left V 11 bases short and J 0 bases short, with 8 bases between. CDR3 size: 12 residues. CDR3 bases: TGTGCCGGCACCTTCTCTGGAAACACCATATATTTT. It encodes CAGTFSGNTIYF.

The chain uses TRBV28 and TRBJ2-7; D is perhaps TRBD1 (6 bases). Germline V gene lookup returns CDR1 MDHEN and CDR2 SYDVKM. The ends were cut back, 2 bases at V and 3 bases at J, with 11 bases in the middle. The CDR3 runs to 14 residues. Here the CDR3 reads CASSLPGQFYEQYF. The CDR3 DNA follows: TGTGCCAGCAGTTTACCTGGACAGTTCTACGAGCAGTACTTC. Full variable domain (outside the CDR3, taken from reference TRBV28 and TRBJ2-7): DVKVTQSSRYLVKRTGEKVFLECVQDMDHENMFWYRQDPGLGLRLIYFSYDVKMKEKGDIPEGYSVSREKKERFSLILESASTNQTSMYLCASSLPGQFYEQYFGPGTRLTVT.

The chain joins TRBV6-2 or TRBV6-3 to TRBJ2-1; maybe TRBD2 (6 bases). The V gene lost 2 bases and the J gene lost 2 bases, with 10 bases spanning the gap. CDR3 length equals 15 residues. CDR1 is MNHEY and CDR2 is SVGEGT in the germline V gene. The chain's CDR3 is CASSYREPAYNEQFF. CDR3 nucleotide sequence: TGTGCCAGCAGTTACCGGGAGCCCGCCTACAATGAGCAGTTCTTC.

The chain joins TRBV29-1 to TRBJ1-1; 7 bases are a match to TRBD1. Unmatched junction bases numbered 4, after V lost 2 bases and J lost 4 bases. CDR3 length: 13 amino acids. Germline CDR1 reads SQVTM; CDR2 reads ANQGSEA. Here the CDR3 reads CSVERQGGTEAFF. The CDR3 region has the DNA TGCAGCGTTGAAAGGCAGGGGGGCACTGAAGCTTTCTTT.

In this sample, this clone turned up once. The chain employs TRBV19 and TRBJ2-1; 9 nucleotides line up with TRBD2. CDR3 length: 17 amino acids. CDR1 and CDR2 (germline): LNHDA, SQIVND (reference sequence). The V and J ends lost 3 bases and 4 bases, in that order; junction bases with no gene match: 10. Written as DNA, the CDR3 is TGTGCCAGTAGTATCCTGATGGGGCTAGCGGGATACAATGAGCAGTTCTTC. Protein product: CASSILMGLAGYNEQFF.

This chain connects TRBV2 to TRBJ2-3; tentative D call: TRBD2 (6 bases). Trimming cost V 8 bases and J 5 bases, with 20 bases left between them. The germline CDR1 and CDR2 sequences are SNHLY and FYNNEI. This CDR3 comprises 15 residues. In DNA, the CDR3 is TGTGCCAGCGGGGGTGATCCCGTGCGGGGAGATACGCAGTATTTT. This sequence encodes CASGGDPVRGDTQYF.

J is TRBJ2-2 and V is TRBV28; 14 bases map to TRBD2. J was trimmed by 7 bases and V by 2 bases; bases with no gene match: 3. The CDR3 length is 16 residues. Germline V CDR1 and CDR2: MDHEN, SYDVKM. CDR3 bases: TGTGCCAGCAGTTTAGGGACTAGCGGGGGATACGGGGAGCTGTTTTTT. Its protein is CASSLGTSGGYGELFF.

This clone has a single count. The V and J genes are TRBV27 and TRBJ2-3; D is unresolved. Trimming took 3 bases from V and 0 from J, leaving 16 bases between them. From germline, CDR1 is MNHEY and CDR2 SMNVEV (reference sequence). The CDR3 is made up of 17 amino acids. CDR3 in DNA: TGTGCCAGCAGTTTTCCCCTCGAAAAACACAGCACAGATACGCAGTATTTT. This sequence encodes CASSFPLEKHSTDTQYF.

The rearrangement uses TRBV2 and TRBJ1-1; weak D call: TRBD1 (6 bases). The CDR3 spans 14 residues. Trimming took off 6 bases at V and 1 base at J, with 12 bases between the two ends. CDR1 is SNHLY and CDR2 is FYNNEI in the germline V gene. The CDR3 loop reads CASRQGGENTEAFF. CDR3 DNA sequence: TGTGCCAGCAGACAGGGCGGAGAGAACACTGAAGCTTTCTTT.

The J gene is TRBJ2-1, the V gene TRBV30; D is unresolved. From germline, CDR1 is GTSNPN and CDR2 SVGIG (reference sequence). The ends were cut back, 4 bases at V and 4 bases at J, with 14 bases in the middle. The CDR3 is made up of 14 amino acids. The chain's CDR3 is CAWMKERQYNEQFF. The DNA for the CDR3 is TGTGCCTGGATGAAGGAGCGCCAGTACAATGAGCAGTTCTTC.

The CDR3 is CASSSPGTSGNYEQYF. CDR3 bases: TGTGCCAGCAGTTCCCCCGGGACTAGCGGGAACTACGAGCAGTACTTC. V gene TRBV6-2 or TRBV6-3 combines with J gene TRBJ2-7; TRBD2 matches 13 bases. Germline CDR1 MNHEY, CDR2 SVGEGT. This CDR3 contains 16 residues. V shed 4 bases, J shed 3 bases, and the junction held 6 bases outside the gene matches.

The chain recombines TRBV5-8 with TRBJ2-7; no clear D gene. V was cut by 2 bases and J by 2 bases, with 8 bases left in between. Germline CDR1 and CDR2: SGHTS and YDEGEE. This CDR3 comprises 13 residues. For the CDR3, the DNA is TGTGCCAGCAGCTTCGTTATTACCTACGAGCAGTACTTC. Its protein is CASSFVITYEQYF.

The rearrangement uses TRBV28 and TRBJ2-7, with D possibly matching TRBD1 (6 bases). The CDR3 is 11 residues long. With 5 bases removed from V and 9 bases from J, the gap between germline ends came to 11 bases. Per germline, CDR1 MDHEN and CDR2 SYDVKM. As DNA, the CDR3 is TGTGCCAGCAGTCGACAGGCATCGCAGTACTTC. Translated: CASSRQASQYF.

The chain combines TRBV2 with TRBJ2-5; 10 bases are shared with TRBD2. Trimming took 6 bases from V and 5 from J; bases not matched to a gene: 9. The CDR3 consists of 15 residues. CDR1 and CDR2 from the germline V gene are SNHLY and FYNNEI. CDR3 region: CASRTLAGAQETQYF. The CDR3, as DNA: TGTGCCAGCAGGACCCTAGCGGGAGCACAGGAGACCCAGTACTTC. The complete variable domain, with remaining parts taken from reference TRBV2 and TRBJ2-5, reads EPEVTQTPSHQVTQMGQEVILRCVPISNHLYFYWYRQILGQKVEFLVSFYNNEISEKSEIFDDQFSVERPDGSNFTLKIRSTKLEDSAMYFCASRTLAGAQETQYFGPGTRLLVL.

CDR3 in amino acids: CASSPPLPGRGYSPLHF. CDR3 bases: TGTGCCAGCTCACCACCCCTTCCGGGAAGAGGGTATTCACCCCTCCACTTT. The rearrangement joins TRBV18 to TRBJ1-6; D not resolved. The CDR3 loop spans 17 amino acids. Germline V lookup: CDR1 KGHSH, CDR2 LQKENI. Trimming removed 0 bases from V and 8 bases from J, with 17 bases in between.

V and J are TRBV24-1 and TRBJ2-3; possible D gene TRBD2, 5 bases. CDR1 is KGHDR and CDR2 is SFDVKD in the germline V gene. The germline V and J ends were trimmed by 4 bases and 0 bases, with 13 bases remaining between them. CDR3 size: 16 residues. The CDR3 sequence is CATSEPSSLSTDTQYF. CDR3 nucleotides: TGTGCCACCAGTGAGCCTAGCAGCCTGAGCACAGATACGCAGTATTTT.

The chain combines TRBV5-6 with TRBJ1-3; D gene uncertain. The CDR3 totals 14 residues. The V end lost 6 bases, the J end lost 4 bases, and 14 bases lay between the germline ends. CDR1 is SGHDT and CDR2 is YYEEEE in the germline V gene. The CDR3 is CASTPRGVGNTIYF. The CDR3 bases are TGTGCCAGCACCCCTAGAGGAGTCGGAAACACCATATATTTT.

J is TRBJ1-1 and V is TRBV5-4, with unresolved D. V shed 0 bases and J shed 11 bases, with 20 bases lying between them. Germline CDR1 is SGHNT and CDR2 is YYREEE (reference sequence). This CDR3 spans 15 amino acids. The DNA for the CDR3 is TGTGCCAGCAGCTTGGGCGGGTTAAGGAGGGATAGTGCTTTCTTT. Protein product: CASSLGGLRRDSAFF.

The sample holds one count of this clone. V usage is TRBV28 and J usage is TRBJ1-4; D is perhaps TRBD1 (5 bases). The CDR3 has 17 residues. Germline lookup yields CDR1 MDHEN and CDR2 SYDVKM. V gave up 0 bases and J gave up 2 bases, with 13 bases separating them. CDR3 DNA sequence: TGTGCCAGCAGTTTATGGACAGCGGGCGAGACTAATGAAAAACTGTTTTTT. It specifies CASSLWTAGETNEKLFF. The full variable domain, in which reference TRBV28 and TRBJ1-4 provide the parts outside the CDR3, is DVKVTQSSRYLVKRTGEKVFLECVQDMDHENMFWYRQDPGLGLRLIYFSYDVKMKEKGDIPEGYSVSREKKERFSLILESASTNQTSMYLCASSLWTAGETNEKLFFGSGTQLSVL.